This T cell receptor (beta chain) was recovered during a study of shared T cell receptors in the human thymus. The length of the CDR3 is 16 residues. Germline V gene data show CDR1 as SNHLY and CDR2 as FYNNEI. The V gene end was trimmed by 6 bases and the J gene end by 3 bases; junction bases not matched to a gene: 10. Profiled with immunoSEQ multiplex PCR; TCRdb holds only in-frame clones, not every one. The sample lists about 540,000 clones, around 82% occurring once. This sample was also put to use in a study of human thymus T cells. Per that paper: Thymus tissue was removed during corrective cardiac surgery. Gene usage (both V and J) appeared biased in thymic and blood repertoires. Highly overlapping thymic repertoires among unrelated individuals were reported in related research.

The J gene is TRBJ1-5, the V gene TRBV2, with 8 bases aligning to TRBD1. The source of this sequence is a boy under two years old with a congenital heart defect. Sequences were obtained from thymocytes. Here the CDR3 reads CASRVRQGFDNQPQHF. As DNA, the CDR3 is TGTGCCAGCAGGGTAAGACAGGGGTTCGACAATCAGCCCCAGCATTTT.